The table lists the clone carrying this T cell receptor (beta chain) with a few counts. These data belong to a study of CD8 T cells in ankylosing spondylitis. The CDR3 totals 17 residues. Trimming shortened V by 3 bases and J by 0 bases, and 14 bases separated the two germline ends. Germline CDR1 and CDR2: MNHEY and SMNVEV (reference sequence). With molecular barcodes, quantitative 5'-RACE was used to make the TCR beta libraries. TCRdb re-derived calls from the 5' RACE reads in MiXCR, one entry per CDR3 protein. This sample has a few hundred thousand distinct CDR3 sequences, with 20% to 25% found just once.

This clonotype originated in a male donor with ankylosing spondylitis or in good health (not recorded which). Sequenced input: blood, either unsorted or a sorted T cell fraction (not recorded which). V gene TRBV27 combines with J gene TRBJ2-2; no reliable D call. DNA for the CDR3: TGTGCCAGCAGTTTGTCCCCTTTGGGGACGAACACCGGGGAGCTGTTTTTT. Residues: CASSLSPLGTNTGELFF.